One and the same sample provided the 17 T cell receptor beta chains below, sequenced in a study of early T cells in non-severe SARS-CoV-2 infection. One entry per CDR3 protein, called by TCRdb with MiXCR from the 5' RACE reads. Here the sample spans under 140,000 distinct CDR3 sequences, 10% to 15% being singletons. The source material was whole blood, sampled at baseline. Receptors originate from an adult who was a healthcare worker with PCR-confirmed SARS-CoV-2 infection or an uninfected control (not recorded which).

This clonotype was seen at least ten times. This chain links TRBV5-1 with TRBJ1-2; the D gene is possibly TRBD1 (5 bases). V was trimmed by 4 bases and J by 2 bases, leaving 9 bases between them. The germline V gene encodes CDR1 SGHRS and CDR2 YFSETQ. The CDR3 covers 13 residues. The CDR3 is CASSPTENYGYTF. CDR3 DNA sequence: TGCGCCAGCAGCCCGACAGAGAACTATGGCTACACCTTC.

This sequence joins TRBV28 and TRBJ1-1; 8 nucleotides line up with TRBD1. The CDR3 totals 18 residues. Germline V gene sequence: CDR1 MDHEN, CDR2 SYDVKM. Trimming at V came to 5 bases and at J to 0 bases, leaving 14 bases not matched to a gene. The DNA for the CDR3 is TGTGCCAGCAGTCAACCCTCCCGGGACAGGACGCTGAACACTGAAGCTTTCTTT. Translating it yields CASSQPSRDRTLNTEAFF.

This clonotype came up a few times. This chain joins TRBV6-5 and TRBJ2-6; D remains unclear. Trimming left V 6 bases short and J 2 bases short, with 2 bases between. The germline V gene encodes CDR1 MNHEY and CDR2 SVGAGI. The length of the CDR3 is 12 residues. CDR3: CASRTGANVLTF. The CDR3, as DNA: TGTGCCAGCAGGACTGGGGCCAACGTCCTGACTTTC.

Only a few counts were recorded for this clonotype. This chain links TRBV29-1 with TRBJ2-3, with a possible D match to TRBD2 (7 bases). This CDR3 has 16 residues. CDR1 and CDR2 from the germline V gene are SQVTM and ANQGSEA. V lost 1 base, J lost 0 bases, and 14 bases lay in between. CDR3 nucleotide sequence: TGCAGCGTTGAAGGTGCGCGGGGGCCAAGCACAGATACGCAGTATTTT. It specifies CSVEGARGPSTDTQYF.

CDR3 loop: CASSRGANNQPQHF. CDR3 DNA: TGTGCCAGCAGTCGCGGGGCCAACAATCAGCCCCAGCATTTT. V and J are TRBV7-2 and TRBJ1-5; D is possibly TRBD1 (5 bases). Deletions cut 6 bases from V and 3 bases from J, with 12 bases between. Germline V gives CDR1 SGHTA, CDR2 FQGNSA. This CDR3 is 14 amino acids long.

The rearrangement joins TRBV5-1 to TRBJ2-1; D may be TRBD2 (6 bases). Germline V CDR1 and CDR2: SGHRS, YFSETQ. The CDR3 loop spans 16 amino acids. Trimming removed 4 bases at V and 0 bases at J, with 14 bases between. The DNA for the CDR3 is TGCGCCAGCAGCCGGGAGTTACTGAGCTCCTACAATGAGCAGTTCTTC. As protein: CASSRELLSSYNEQFF.

Only a few counts were recorded for this clonotype. The chain employs TRBV5-4 and TRBJ1-6, with D maybe TRBD1 (6 bases). The CDR3 totals 15 residues. Germline V gives CDR1 SGHNT, CDR2 YYREEE (reference sequence). V gave up 0 bases and J gave up 4 bases, with 8 bases separating them. The CDR3 bases are TGTGCCAGCAGCTTGGCCCAGGGGTATAATTCACCCCTCCACTTT. Protein: CASSLAQGYNSPLHF.

This clonotype was picked up many times. The chain employs TRBV7-2 and TRBJ2-3; TRBD2 agrees at 8 bases. With 4 bases clipped from V and 4 bases from J, the junction kept 4 bases outside the gene matches. The CDR3 runs to 14 residues. Per the germline V gene, CDR1 is SGHTA and CDR2 is FQGNSA. The CDR3 sequence: CASSSGLVSDTQYF. The CDR3 DNA reads as TGTGCCAGCAGCTCGGGACTAGTTTCAGATACGCAGTATTTT.

This chain links TRBV5-4 with TRBJ2-3, with a weak D call TRBD2 (5 bases). Germline V gives CDR1 SGHNT, CDR2 YYREEE (reference sequence). The V gene lost 6 bases and the J gene lost 0 bases, with 11 bases spanning the gap. The CDR3 is 14 amino acids. The CDR3 sequence is CASTRSSSTDTQYF. CDR3 DNA: TGTGCCAGCACCAGATCTAGCAGCACAGATACGCAGTATTTT.

The chain employs TRBV28 and TRBJ1-3; D unresolved. The V gene's germline CDR1 is MDHEN and CDR2 SYDVKM. The CDR3 totals 13 residues. V shed 6 bases and J shed 0 bases, with 6 bases lying between them. Written as DNA, the CDR3 is TGTGCCAGCAGATATAGCTCTGGAAACACCATATATTTT. It translates to CASRYSSGNTIYF. Filled out from reference TRBV28 and TRBJ1-3, the complete variable domain reads DVKVTQSSRYLVKRTGEKVFLECVQDMDHENMFWYRQDPGLGLRLIYFSYDVKMKEKGDIPEGYSVSREKKERFSLILESASTNQTSMYLCASRYSSGNTIYFGEGSWLTVV.

V gene TRBV29-1 combines with J gene TRBJ1-2; D is unresolved. This CDR3 is built from 11 residues. The germline CDR1 and CDR2 sequences are SQVTM and ANQGSEA. The germline V and J ends were trimmed by 3 bases and 6 bases, with 8 bases remaining between them. The CDR3 loop reads CSVEETHGYTF. The CDR3 DNA is TGCAGCGTTGAGGAAACACATGGCTACACCTTC.

This clonotype was observed a handful of times. The gene calls are TRBV29-1 and TRBJ2-3; D is uncertain. V gave up 3 bases and J gave up 1 base, with 17 bases separating them. CDR1 and CDR2 from the germline V gene are SQVTM and ANQGSEA. CDR3 length: 16 residues. The CDR3 is CSVDTADLIGTDTQYF. In nucleotides, the CDR3 is TGCAGCGTTGATACGGCCGACTTGATTGGCACAGATACGCAGTATTTT.

This clonotype came up many times. The V call is TRBV30, the J call TRBJ2-7, with D possibly matching TRBD1 (6 bases). Trimming took 5 bases from V and 3 from J, leaving 11 bases between them. From germline, CDR1 is GTSNPN and CDR2 SVGIG (reference sequence). This CDR3 contains 12 residues. The CDR3: CAWSGTHYEQYF. The DNA for the CDR3 is TGTGCCTGGTCCGGGACACACTACGAGCAGTACTTC.

As concerns this clonotype: An end of the junction differs from the germline gene, which may be a read error. The genes are TRBV4-1 and TRBJ2-1, with D possibly matching TRBD1 (6 bases). The CDR3 is made up of 13 amino acids. Germline lookup yields CDR1 MGHRA and CDR2 YSYEKL. In nucleotides, the CDR3 is TGTGCCAGCAGCCTTCACAGGGACAATGAGCAGTTCTTC. Protein sequence: CASSLHRDNEQFF.

V gene TRBV7-2 combines with J gene TRBJ1-6; D perhaps matches TRBD1 (6 bases). Germline values: CDR1 SGHTA, CDR2 FQGNSA. The CDR3 is made up of 14 amino acids. With 3 bases removed from V and 8 bases from J, the gap between germline ends came to 11 bases. CDR3 in DNA: TGTGCCAGCAGCTTTGATAGGGGGGATTCACCCCTCCACTTT. Protein sequence: CASSFDRGDSPLHF.

This clonotype appeared a few times. The CDR3 region is CATTAAGIEAGYTF. CDR3 sequence (DNA): TGTGCCACCACGGCCGCAGGGATAGAGGCTGGCTACACCTTC. The chain is built from TRBV28 and TRBJ1-2; a possible D gene is TRBD1 (5 bases). The CDR3 consists of 14 residues. Per the germline V gene, CDR1 is MDHEN and CDR2 is SYDVKM. The V and J ends lost 10 bases and 7 bases respectively, with 22 bases between them.

This clonotype was recorded only once. The chain employs TRBV7-2 and TRBJ1-6, with D unclear. V gave up 1 base and J gave up 9 bases, with 13 bases separating them. Germline CDR1 SGHTA, CDR2 FQGNSA. The CDR3 is made up of 15 amino acids. Here the CDR3 DNA reads TGTGCCAGCAGCTTAGTAACAAGTGGATCTTCACCCCTCCACTTT. As protein: CASSLVTSGSSPLHF.